The next 4 T cell receptor beta chains were all read from a single sample in a study of T cells in Graves' hyperthyroidism and ophthalmopathy (dated by TCRdb to the late 2010s). Receptors were amplified or captured by multiplex PCR. The data were produced on an Illumina HiSeq 2000. Amplification of TCR beta CDR3 regions was carried out from RNA transcripts. The TCR CDR3 was subjected to a first round of RT-PCR using the HTBI primer set and the Qiagen OneStep RT-PCR kit. The public reads were run again by TCRdb, first through fastp at Q25 and then through MiXCR, and only productive beta chains were kept. Each CDR3 protein appears once, grouped with its most common genes and DNA. This sample gives under 300,000 distinct CDR3 sequences in total; around 13% of them show up just once. In total, the top ten clones hold approximately 7.9% of the sample. The sample was blood. The receptors originated from a woman in her thirties or forties with Graves' hyperthyroidism.

This clonotype showed up just a few times. This rearrangement joins TRBV20-1 to TRBJ2-1; TRBD2 might be the D (6 bases). The CDR3 consists of 16 residues. Germline-derived CDR1 and CDR2 are DFQATT and SNEGSKA (reference sequence). Trimming cost V 6 bases and J 4 bases, with 22 bases left between them. This CDR3 is CSARSASERGYNEQFF. The CDR3 DNA reads TGCAGTGCCCGGTCGGCTAGCGAAAGGGGATACAATGAGCAGTTCTTC.

This clonotype has a handful of counts. CDR3 loop: CASSFRWATEQFF. CDR3 nucleotide sequence: TGTGCCAGCAGCTTTAGATGGGCTACTGAGCAGTTCTTC. The V and J genes are TRBV7-3 and TRBJ2-1, with unresolved D. The V gene lost 3 bases and the J gene lost 9 bases, with 12 bases spanning the gap. Looked up from germline, CDR1 is SGHTA and CDR2 is FQGTGA. The CDR3 covers 13 residues.

About this clonotype itself: Here the CDR3 omits its conserved ending phenylalanine or tryptophan, so a read error is the likely source. The chain links TRBV6-1 to TRBJ2-3; 11 nucleotides align to TRBD2. Trimming at V came to 6 bases and at J to 2 bases, leaving 4 bases not matched to a gene. The CDR3 runs 15 residues. The germline V gene has CDR1 MNHNS and CDR2 SASEGT. The CDR3 sequence: CASSVTSGNTDTQYL. The DNA of the CDR3 is TGTGCCAGCAGCGTGACTAGCGGGAACACAGATACGCAGTATCTT.

This clonotype turned up a few times. A read error may be the cause here, since a much bigger clone is one base away. This chain's CDR3 is CASGGSAGVDTQYF. Written as DNA, the CDR3 is TGTGCCAGCGGTGGGAGCGCGGGAGTAGATACGCAGTATTTT. This rearrangement joins TRBV28 to TRBJ2-3; 7 nucleotides line up with TRBD2. This CDR3 region has 14 residues. Unmatched junction bases numbered 10, after V lost 8 bases and J lost 5 bases. Germline values: CDR1 MDHEN, CDR2 SYDVKM.